The following is a T cell receptor (beta chain) sequence with its context. Its antigen is not yet known. The input lacks base qualities; no much larger clone sits a single base away. Per the germline V gene (reference sequence), SGHKS is the CDR1 and YYEKEE is the CDR2. CDR3 length: 15 amino acids, cysteine to phenylalanine. Only the CDR3 part of the read is kept: 45 bases, read in frame from the first base. V drops 9 bases and J drops 0 bases, leaving 15 bases in between. This record belongs to a study of CD8 T cells in ankylosing spondylitis (dated by TCRdb to about 2017). Background for the entire study: To find TCR variants linked to disease, the study profiled T cell receptor beta repertoires in ankylosing spondylitis patients and healthy donors. The full study cohort comprised 25 or so ankylosing spondylitis patients and 85 to 120 healthy donors. Peripheral blood was sampled, and synovial fluid was also collected from ankylosing spondylitis patients.

Study-wide conclusions, independent of this receptor: In peripheral blood, the disease-linked clones were found at relatively low frequencies and had a CD8+ phenotype. According to the report, matched synovial fluid samples from ankylosing spondylitis patients were significantly enriched for the disease-linked clones. Some TCR beta motif variants had previously been reported in synovial fluid and blood of reactive arthritis patients, which suggested common disease-initiation mechanisms. A TCR beta motif made up of under ten highly homologous amino acid variants appeared to be characteristic of blood from ankylosing spondylitis patients.

Instrument on record: Illumina HiSeq 2500. TCR beta libraries were prepared by quantitative 5'-RACE with molecular barcodes. The original pipeline was this. A new computational method based on a probabilistic model of VDJ rearrangement was used to identify disease-linked TCR variants. TCRdb cleaned the public reads at Q25 with fastp, built clones with MiXCR and kept in-frame beta chains. CDR3 protein sequences are deduplicated, and each keeps its most common genes and DNA. Clone size and V and J calls follow TCRdb, not the original study. The sample table holds under 450,000 distinct CDR3 sequences, of which 20% were seen once. The ten biggest clones cover 13% of the sample.

The specimen was blood, either unsorted or a sorted T cell fraction (not recorded which). This receptor was obtained from a male donor with ankylosing spondylitis or in good health (not recorded which). The chain couples TRBV5-5 to TRBJ2-2, with the D gene call left open. The DNA sequence is TGTGCCACCTACCCCGCCCGGACGAACACCGGGGAGCTGTTTTTT. This yields the protein CATYPARTNTGELFF.